These T cell receptor beta chains were read from a single sample in a study of blood T cell repertoires in COVID-19. Sequencing used immunoSEQ multiplex PCR; TCRdb keeps in-frame clones, though not all of them. Among about 220,000 clones listed, 80% were seen once. The source material was peripheral blood. The receptor set was obtained from a human donor in a cohort sampled during active COVID-19. The CDR3 runs from the conserved cysteine through the conserved F or W. The order of the fields is CDR3 protein, CDR3 DNA, V gene, D gene, clone size, J gene. D genes are given only for firm matches. The size entry is marked missing in some rows and otherwise reads once, few, many or a size class.

CDR3 protein: CASSLPGTGANVLTF
CDR3 DNA: TGTGCCAGCAGCCTACCAGGGACTGGGGCCAACGTCCTGACTTTC
V gene: TRBV5-6
D gene: .
clone size: .
J gene: TRBJ2-6

CDR3 protein: CASSLVFRYTF
CDR3 DNA: TGTGCCAGCAGCTTGGTGTTCAGATACACCTTC
V gene: TRBV5-8
D gene: .
clone size: few
J gene: TRBJ1-2

CDR3 protein: CASSLTEYEQYF
CDR3 DNA: TGTGCCAGCAGCCTCACAGAATACGAGCAGTACTTC
V gene: TRBV28
D gene: .
clone size: .
J gene: TRBJ2-7

CDR3 protein: CASSYPGQGGTDTQYF
CDR3 DNA: TGTGCCAGCAGTTACCCAGGACAGGGGGGCACAGATACGCAGTATTTT
V gene: TRBV6-2/TRBV6-3
D gene: TRBD1
clone size: few
J gene: TRBJ2-3

CDR3 protein: CASSLGQQETQYF
CDR3 DNA: TGTGCCAGCAGCTTAGGGCAGCAAGAGACCCAGTACTTC
V gene: TRBV11-2
D gene: .
clone size: .
J gene: TRBJ2-5

CDR3 protein: CSVEDFRARTDTQYF
CDR3 DNA: TGCAGCGTTGAAGATTTTCGAGCTCGCACAGATACGCAGTATTTT
V gene: TRBV29-1
D gene: .
clone size: .
J gene: TRBJ2-3

CDR3 protein: CASSDGVRYGGYTF
CDR3 DNA: TGTGCCAGCAGCGACGGGGTTCGATACGGTGGCTACACCTTC
V gene: TRBV7-8
D gene: .
clone size: .
J gene: TRBJ1-2

CDR3 protein: CASRAGPRNTIYF
CDR3 DNA: TGTGCCAGCAGAGCAGGCCCTCGAAACACCATATATTTT
V gene: TRBV6-5
D gene: .
clone size: once
J gene: TRBJ1-3

CDR3 protein: CASSLTGTAGGGYTF
CDR3 DNA: TGTGCCAGCAGCCTAACCGGGACTGCCGGAGGGGGCTACACCTTC
V gene: TRBV11-2
D gene: .
clone size: .
J gene: TRBJ1-2

CDR3 protein: CASSILTSGRGPNEQFF
CDR3 DNA: TGTGCCAGCAGTATCCTGACTAGCGGGAGAGGTCCAAATGAGCAGTTCTTC
V gene: TRBV27
D gene: TRBD2
clone size: .
J gene: TRBJ2-1

CDR3 protein: CASSAGTGYEQYF
CDR3 DNA: TGTGCCAGCAGTGCTGGGACAGGCTACGAGCAGTACTTC
V gene: TRBV12-3/TRBV12-4
D gene: TRBD1
clone size: .
J gene: TRBJ2-7

CDR3 protein: CATGREYNEQFF
CDR3 DNA: TGTGCCACCGGGCGGGAGTACAATGAGCAGTTCTTC
V gene: TRBV4-2
D gene: TRBD2
clone size: many
J gene: TRBJ2-1

CDR3 protein: CASSIVEENYGYTF
CDR3 DNA: TGTGCCAGTAGTATAGTGGAGGAGAACTATGGCTACACCTTC
V gene: TRBV19
D gene: .
clone size: .
J gene: TRBJ1-2

CDR3 protein: CASSFRETQYF
CDR3 DNA: TGTGCCAGCAGCTTCCGTGAGACCCAGTACTTC
V gene: TRBV7-9
D gene: .
clone size: .
J gene: TRBJ2-5

CDR3 protein: CASNRRDREVSQPQHF
CDR3 DNA: TGCGCCAGCAATCGGCGGGACAGGGAGGTTAGTCAGCCCCAGCATTTT
V gene: TRBV5-1
D gene: TRBD1
clone size: .
J gene: TRBJ1-5

CDR3 protein: CASSLVGGASGINEQFF
CDR3 DNA: TGTGCCAGCAGCCTGGTAGGAGGGGCGTCCGGGATCAATGAGCAGTTCTTC
V gene: TRBV9
D gene: .
clone size: .
J gene: TRBJ2-1

CDR3 protein: CASTISFHEQYF
CDR3 DNA: TGTGCCAGCACCATTAGCTTTCACGAGCAGTACTTC
V gene: TRBV5-6
D gene: .
clone size: .
J gene: TRBJ2-7

CDR3 protein: CASRQKGAWAQPQHF
CDR3 DNA: TGTGCCAGTAGGCAAAAGGGGGCTTGGGCTCAGCCCCAGCATTTT
V gene: TRBV19
D gene: TRBD1
clone size: .
J gene: TRBJ1-5

CDR3 protein: CASSSIAGDTDTQYF
CDR3 DNA: TGCGCCAGCAGCTCCATAGCGGGGGACACAGATACGCAGTATTTT
V gene: TRBV5-1
D gene: TRBD2
clone size: .
J gene: TRBJ2-3

CDR3 protein: CASSQNRGGQPQHF
CDR3 DNA: TGCGCCAGCAGCCAGAACAGGGGAGGTCAGCCCCAGCATTTT
V gene: TRBV5-1
D gene: TRBD1
clone size: .
J gene: TRBJ1-5

CDR3 protein: CATSSGGSGRASYEQYF
CDR3 DNA: TGTGCCACCAGCAGCGGAGGTAGCGGGAGGGCCTCCTACGAGCAGTACTTC
V gene: TRBV15
D gene: TRBD2
clone size: .
J gene: TRBJ2-7

CDR3 protein: CASSIAGRQGKGLGAFF
CDR3 DNA: TGTGCCAGTAGTATAGCGGGCAGACAGGGAAAGGGGCTCGGAGCTTTCTTT
V gene: TRBV19
D gene: TRBD1
clone size: .
J gene: TRBJ1-1

CDR3 protein: CASSLLGRGDPFF
CDR3 DNA: TGTGCCAGCAGTTTATTGGGTCGGGGAGATCCGTTTTTT
V gene: TRBV28
D gene: .
clone size: .
J gene: TRBJ1-4

CDR3 protein: CASSFRGAGTGELFF
CDR3 DNA: TGTGCCAGCAGCTTCCGGGGGGCAGGCACCGGGGAGCTGTTTTTT
V gene: TRBV11-1
D gene: .
clone size: .
J gene: TRBJ2-2

CDR3 protein: CASSRTGSQNTGELFF
CDR3 DNA: TGTGCCAGCAGCAGAACCGGGAGCCAGAACACCGGGGAGCTGTTTTTT
V gene: TRBV3-1/TRBV3-2
D gene: .
clone size: .
J gene: TRBJ2-2

CDR3 protein: CASSLGVSSYEQYF
CDR3 DNA: TGCGCCAGCAGCTTAGGGGTCTCCAGTTACGAGCAGTACTTC
V gene: TRBV5-1
D gene: .
clone size: .
J gene: TRBJ2-7

CDR3 protein: CASSPTRRARYGYTF
CDR3 DNA: TGTGCCAGCAGTCCAACACGGAGGGCCCGCTATGGCTACACCTTC
V gene: TRBV3-1/TRBV3-2
D gene: .
clone size: .
J gene: TRBJ1-2

CDR3 protein: CASSSRTSTDTQYF
CDR3 DNA: TGTGCCAGCAGCTCCAGGACAAGCACAGATACGCAGTATTTT
V gene: TRBV7-9
D gene: .
clone size: .
J gene: TRBJ2-3

CDR3 protein: CASSMGLAGAREQYF
CDR3 DNA: TGTGCCAGTAGTATGGGACTAGCGGGAGCACGCGAGCAGTACTTC
V gene: TRBV19
D gene: TRBD2
clone size: .
J gene: TRBJ2-7